This T cell receptor beta chain was identified during a study of regulatory T cells in long-lasting Graves disease (dated by TCRdb to about 2021). Regarding the research as a whole: Persistent Graves' disease meant more than 5 years of antithyroid drug treatment with TSH receptor autoantibodies that stayed positive. Persistent Graves' disease patients were compared with newly diagnosed Graves' disease patients by peripheral blood TCR sequencing and RNA sequencing. The study was registered as a clinical trial and conducted in China. TCR sequencing covered 13 persistent and approximately 20 newly diagnosed Graves' disease patients, 33 samples in total. On average, persistent Graves' disease patients in the clinical cohort had been on antithyroid drugs for approximately 10 years. What the research found in general, with its limitations: TRBV28, TRBJ1-2 and TRBJ2-5 were preferentially used in persistent disease, while TRBV20-1 and TRBJ2-1 were favored in newly diagnosed disease. Lower TCR Shannon entropy and fewer highly expanded clones were observed in persistent Graves' disease patients than in newly diagnosed patients, which suggested clonal expansion. Patients with persistent disease shared more public clonotypes (approximately 2,500) than newly diagnosed patients did (about 970). Sequencing and analysis were restricted to the TCR beta chain. The small sample size was acknowledged by the authors as a limitation that may reduce accuracy. Because the primary lesion, thyroid tissue, could not be accessed, the study looked at peripheral blood alone.

V has 7 bases trimmed and J has 5 bases trimmed; junction bases matching no gene number 11. The CDR3 has 14 amino acids, counting the end cysteine and phenylalanine. Only the CDR3 DNA stays, 42 bases, in frame from base 1. From a lookup of the germline V gene, CDR1 and CDR2 are SQVTM and ANQGSEA. The library came from multiplex PCR. The data were produced on an Illumina HiSeq 4000. CDR3 regions were amplified by Arm-PCR with iRepertoire HTBI primers to construct TCR beta libraries. Before sequencing, the PCR products underwent gel purification. Processing in the source paper ran as follows. A total of around 59 TRBV and some 15 TRBJ segments were identified across samples and were used for gene usage analysis of CDR3 amino acid clonotypes. Filtered high-quality paired reads were merged into contigs using COPE and FqMerger. BLAST was used to align contigs to the IMGT TRBV, TRBD and TRBJ reference genes, and CDR3 was defined following IMGT. Highly expanded clones were defined as clonotypes with a frequency above 0.1%. Shannon entropy was used to measure repertoire diversity, and the Gini coefficient was used to measure V-J evenness. A clonotype found in more than one individual was treated as public. TCRdb trimmed the raw reads at Q25, called clones with MiXCR and kept productive beta chains. Rows matching on CDR3 protein sequence are summarized as one entry with the most common DNA and genes. The V and J calls and clone size are TCRdb's, not the authors'. The sample yields around 400,000 distinct CDR3 sequences; less than 30% were counted once. The ten top clones hold around 30% of the sample.

The intended sense of this specimen's time point label: persistent/refractory GD, antithyroid drugs over 5 years with positive TRAb. For both TCR sequencing and RNA sequencing, RNA was extracted from PBMCs using TRIzol. Graves' disease was diagnosed according to American Thyroid Association guidelines. The patients came from an endocrinology department in Xi'an, China. From each patient, approximately 9 milliliters of peripheral blood was collected into an EDTA anticoagulant tube. Ficoll Paque Plus density gradient separation was used to isolate PBMCs, and no further T cell sorting was performed. RNA quality was checked with an Agilent 2100 Bioanalyzer and agarose gel, and concentration with a NanoDrop 2000. About this clonotype itself: It has no known antigen specificity. One base away there is no much larger clone; base qualities are not given.

The TCR originated in a woman aged 40-49 years with Graves disease. Donor details come from another sample of the same person, matched by shared clones. This specimen was peripheral blood mononuclear cells (PBMCs), taken when the disease was refractory, from a patient treated with antithyroid drugs. The chain is encoded by TRBV29-1 joined to TRBJ1-1; 9 middle bases align to TRBD1. The CDR3 has the sequence CSDGTGLPGTEAFF. Read as DNA, the sequence is TGCAGCGACGGGACAGGGCTCCCGGGGACTGAAGCTTTCTTT.